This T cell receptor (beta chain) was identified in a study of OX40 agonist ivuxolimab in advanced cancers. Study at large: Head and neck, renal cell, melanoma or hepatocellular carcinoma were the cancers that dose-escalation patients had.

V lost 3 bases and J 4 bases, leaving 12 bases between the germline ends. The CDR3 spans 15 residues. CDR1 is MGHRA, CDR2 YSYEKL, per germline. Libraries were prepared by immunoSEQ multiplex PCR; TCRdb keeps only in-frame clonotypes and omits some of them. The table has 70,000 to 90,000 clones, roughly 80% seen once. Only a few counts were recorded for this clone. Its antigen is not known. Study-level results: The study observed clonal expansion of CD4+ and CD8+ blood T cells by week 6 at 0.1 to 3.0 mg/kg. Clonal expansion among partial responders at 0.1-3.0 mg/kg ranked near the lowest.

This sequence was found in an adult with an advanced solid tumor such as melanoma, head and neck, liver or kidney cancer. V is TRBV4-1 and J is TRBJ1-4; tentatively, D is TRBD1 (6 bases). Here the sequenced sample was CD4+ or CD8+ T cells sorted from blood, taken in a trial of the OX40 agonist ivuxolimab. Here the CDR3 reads CASSQRGGLNEKLFF. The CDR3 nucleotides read TGCGCCAGCAGCCAGCGAGGGGGTCTTAATGAAAAACTGTTTTTT.